One sample yielded the 16 T cell receptor beta chains listed below, sequenced in a study of human T cells and chemical hapten exposure. Specified time point: pre-sensitization, week 0. Described treatment: therapeutic diphenylcyclopropenone sensitization with weekly scalp DPC. TCRdb passed the RACE reads through MiXCR, listing each CDR3 protein once. The top ten hold roughly 1.3% of the sample, which has roughly 38,000 distinct CDR3 sequences, about 7.6% seen once. The sequencing here drew on whole blood, taken in connection with sensitization to the hapten diphenylcyclopropenone (DPC). The receptors here all came from a woman aged 45-65 years with alopecia areata. Some clones in this sample may be carry-over from other donors' samples.

This CDR3 is CATSRDPSSDTQYF. DNA of the CDR3: TGTGCCACCAGCAGAGATCCCAGTTCAGATACGCAGTATTTT. This chain connects TRBV15 to TRBJ2-3; D call uncertain. This CDR3 is built from 14 residues. Germline CDR1 is LNHNV and CDR2 is YYDKDF (reference sequence). V lost 0 bases, J lost 4 bases, and 8 bases lay in between.

This clonotype was counted ten times or more. The chain employs TRBV5-6 and TRBJ2-7; no firm D call. Trimming cost V 1 base and J 2 bases, with 7 bases left between them. This CDR3 region has 13 residues. Germline CDR1 is SGHDT and CDR2 is YYEEEE. The CDR3 coding sequence is TGTGCCAGCAGCTTGCGAAGGGCCTACGAGCAGTACTTC. This translates into CASSLRRAYEQYF.

Many counts were recorded for this clonotype. The V call is TRBV7-9, the J call TRBJ1-5; D call uncertain. Germline CDR1 is SEHNR and CDR2 is FQNEAQ (reference sequence). V was trimmed by 8 bases and J by 0 bases, leaving 11 bases between them. The CDR3 contains 14 residues. In DNA, the CDR3 is TGTGCCAGCGGAAGCGACCATAGCAATCAGCCCCAGCATTTT. Encoded protein: CASGSDHSNQPQHF.

This clonotype has at least ten counts. The chain uses TRBV5-3 and TRBJ1-1, with TRBD1 as a possible D gene (5 bases). TRBV5-3 is classed as an ORF, of uncertain function. V lost 0 bases, J lost 11 bases, and 11 bases lay in between. The CDR3 contains 12 residues. CDR3 coding DNA: TGTGCCAGAAGCTTGGATCTGGGGGGTGCTTTCTTT. Protein sequence: CARSLDLGGAFF.

At least ten counts were recorded for this clonotype. The DNA of the CDR3 is TGTGCCAGCAGCTTATCGGCCCGGACAGGGGGGTCTGAAGCTTTCTTT. It yields the protein CASSLSARTGGSEAFF. The rearrangement uses TRBV7-8 and TRBJ1-1; 10 nucleotides align to TRBD1. Germline loops: CDR1 SGHVS, CDR2 FQNEAQ. The CDR3 loop spans 16 amino acids. V was clipped by 2 bases and J by 6 bases; unmatched bases: 9.

The table lists this clonotype with many counts. The chain is built from TRBV10-2 and TRBJ2-3; 9 bases are a match to TRBD2. From germline, CDR1 is WSHSY and CDR2 SAAADI. The CDR3 length is 15 residues. Unmatched junction bases numbered 3, after V lost 2 bases and J lost 3 bases. CDR3 amino acids: CASSEGGRATDTQYF. For the CDR3, the DNA is TGCGCCAGCAGTGAGGGCGGGAGGGCGACAGATACGCAGTATTTT.

This clonotype was recorded many times. The J gene is TRBJ2-5, the V gene TRBV12-3 or TRBV12-4; maybe TRBD1 (6 bases). V was clipped by 7 bases and J by 2 bases, with 17 bases between them. CDR3 length: 15 residues. The CDR3 spells CASNFLQGVQETQYF. The CDR3 DNA follows: TGTGCCAGCAACTTCTTACAGGGCGTGCAAGAGACCCAGTACTTC.

This clonotype occurred a few times. The V and J genes are TRBV4-3 and TRBJ2-6, with D maybe TRBD1 (6 bases). Germline CDR1 is LGHNA and CDR2 is YSLEER. With 0 bases removed from V and 2 bases from J, the gap between germline ends came to 14 bases. CDR3 size: 18 residues. This chain's CDR3 is CASSQDIGRTAGANVLTF. The DNA of the CDR3 is TGCGCCAGCAGCCAAGATATCGGCAGGACAGCTGGGGCCAACGTCCTGACTTTC.

In this sample, this clonotype turned up many times. The rearrangement links TRBV5-1 to TRBJ2-7; the D call may be TRBD1 or TRBD2 (5 bases each). CDR3 length: 14 amino acids. The V end was cut by 3 bases, the J end by 1 base, with 11 bases between. Looked up from germline, CDR1 is SGHRS and CDR2 is YFSETQ. The CDR3 reads CASSSGTESYEQYF. For the CDR3, the DNA is TGCGCCAGCAGCTCGGGGACGGAATCCTACGAGCAGTACTTC.

This clonotype has ten or more counts. The rearrangement joins TRBV19 to TRBJ2-6, with no clear D. Germline CDR1 LNHDA, CDR2 SQIVND (reference sequence). V was shortened by 3 bases and J by 0 bases, with 9 bases between the two germline ends. CDR3 length: 16 residues. The CDR3 here is CASSIMAGSGANVLTF. CDR3 bases: TGTGCCAGTAGTATCATGGCCGGCTCTGGGGCCAACGTCCTGACTTTC.

This clonotype was seen at least ten times. The V call is TRBV18, the J call TRBJ1-2; D is unclear. This CDR3 is built from 16 residues. The V end was cut by 3 bases, the J end by 4 bases, with 18 bases between. Germline values: CDR1 KGHSH, CDR2 LQKENI. This CDR3 is CASSPVKAWIGYGYTF. CDR3 DNA: TGTGCCAGCTCACCTGTCAAGGCTTGGATTGGCTATGGCTACACCTTC. The full variable domain, completed using reference TRBV18 and TRBJ1-2, is NAGVMQNPRHLVRRRGQEARLRCSPMKGHSHVYWYRQLPEEGLKFMVYLQKENIIDESGMPKERFSAEFPKEGPSILRIQQVVRGDSAAYFCASSPVKAWIGYGYTFGSGTRLTVV.

This clonotype was seen repeatedly, ten times or more. The chain joins TRBV12-3 or TRBV12-4 to TRBJ1-1; D gene uncertain. The length of the CDR3 is 15 residues. Trimming took 3 bases from V and 5 from J, leaving 16 bases between them. CDR3 region: CASSFPNPPGTEAFF. CDR3 sequence (DNA): TGTGCCAGCAGTTTTCCCAATCCCCCGGGGACTGAAGCTTTCTTT.

The table lists this clonotype with many counts. This chain uses TRBV5-5 with TRBJ1-5; TRBD1 might be the D (5 bases). This CDR3 has 17 residues. Between the trimmed V and J ends, which lost 0 bases and 1 base, there was a span of 14 bases. Germline V CDR1 and CDR2: SGHKS, YYEKEE (reference sequence). CDR3 residues: CASSLVPRGWSNQPQHF. The CDR3 nucleotides read TGTGCCAGCAGCTTGGTCCCTCGGGGCTGGAGCAATCAGCCCCAGCATTTT.

The rearrangement links TRBV11-2 to TRBJ2-5; 7 nucleotides agree with TRBD2. From germline, CDR1 is SGHAT and CDR2 FQNNGV. The CDR3 spans 17 residues. The V segment lost 6 bases and the J segment 1 base; nucleotides outside the gene matches: 14. The CDR3 region is CASRRRGLTDLQETQYF. DNA for the CDR3: TGTGCCAGCAGGAGGCGGGGGTTGACCGATCTCCAAGAGACCCAGTACTTC.

Here the CDR3 reads CASSAGRIETQYF. In nucleotides, the CDR3 is TGTGCCAGCTCCGCGGGAAGGATCGAGACCCAGTACTTC. The chain links TRBV18 to TRBJ2-5, with a weak D call TRBD2 (6 bases). Trimming took off 6 bases at V and 5 bases at J, with 13 bases between the two ends. The CDR3 is 13 amino acids. CDR1 and CDR2 from the germline V gene are KGHSH and LQKENI.

Many counts were recorded for this clonotype. The J gene is TRBJ1-1, the V gene TRBV18, with no clear D. V lost 2 bases and J lost 0, with 10 bases in between. CDR1 is KGHSH and CDR2 is LQKENI in the germline V gene. The CDR3 sequence is 15 residues long. CDR3 in DNA: TGTGCCAGCTCACCAAAAGGGCAGGTGAACACTGAAGCTTTCTTT. Translation: CASSPKGQVNTEAFF.